The subject of this entry is one TCR beta chain. The antigen remains unidentified. Clones were read by immunoSEQ multiplex PCR, and TCRdb kept only the in-frame ones, dropping some. The data show fewer than 85,000 clones, about 90% seen once. The sample belongs to a study of OX40 agonist ivuxolimab in advanced cancers. Study background: Patients received the agonistic anti-OX40 (CD134) antibody ivuxolimab. From roughly 20 to 85 years was the age range, with a mean of 60 years, and around 84% were male.

Study findings and constraints: With doses of 0.1-3.0 mg/kg, partial responders showed among the lowest clonal expansion.

This CDR3 spans 12 amino acids. V was cut by 3 bases and J by 3 bases, with 3 bases left in between. Germline V gene sequence: CDR1 SGHNT, CDR2 YENEEA. V and J are TRBV11-3 and TRBJ2-1, with D unclear. The sequence derives from an adult with an advanced solid tumor such as melanoma, head and neck, liver or kidney cancer. Sequenced material: CD4+ or CD8+ T cells sorted from blood, taken in a trial of the OX40 agonist ivuxolimab. The chain's CDR3 is CASSFGYNEQFF. The CDR3 DNA is TGTGCCAGCAGCTTCGGCTACAATGAGCAGTTCTTC. Full variable domain (missing parts from reference TRBV11-3 and TRBJ2-1): EAGVVQSPRYKIIEKKQPVAFWCNPISGHNTLYWYLQNLGQGPELLIRYENEEAVDDSQLPKDRFSAERLKGVDSTLKIQPAELGDSAVYLCASSFGYNEQFFGPGTRLTVL.